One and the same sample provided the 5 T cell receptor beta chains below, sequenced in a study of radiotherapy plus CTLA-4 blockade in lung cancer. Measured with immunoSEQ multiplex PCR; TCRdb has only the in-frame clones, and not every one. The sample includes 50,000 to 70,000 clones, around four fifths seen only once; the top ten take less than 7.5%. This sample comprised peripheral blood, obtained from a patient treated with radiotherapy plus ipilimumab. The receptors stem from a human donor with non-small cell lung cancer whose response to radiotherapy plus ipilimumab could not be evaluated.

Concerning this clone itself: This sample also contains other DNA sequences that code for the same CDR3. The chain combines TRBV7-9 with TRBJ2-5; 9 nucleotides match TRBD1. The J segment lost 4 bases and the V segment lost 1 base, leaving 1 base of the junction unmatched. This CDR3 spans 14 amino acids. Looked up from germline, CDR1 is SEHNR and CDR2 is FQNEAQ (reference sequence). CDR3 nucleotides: TGTGCCAGCAGCTTAGGACAGGGGGTAGAGACCCAGTACTTC. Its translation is CASSLGQGVETQYF.

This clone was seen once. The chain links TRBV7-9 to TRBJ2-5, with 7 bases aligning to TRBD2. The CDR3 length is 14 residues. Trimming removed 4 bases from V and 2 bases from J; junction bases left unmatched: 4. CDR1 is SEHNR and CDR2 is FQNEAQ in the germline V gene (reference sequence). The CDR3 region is CASSSTSRQETQYF. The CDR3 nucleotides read TGTGCCAGCAGCTCGACTAGCCGACAAGAGACCCAGTACTTC.

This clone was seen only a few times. CDR3 nucleotide sequence: TGCGCCAGCAGTGCCGGGACAGGGGGCGATGAAAAACTGTTTTTT. Amino acid sequence: CASSAGTGGDEKLFF. The chain joins TRBV10-2 to TRBJ1-4; 12 bases are shared with TRBD1. This CDR3 spans 15 amino acids. The germline V gene has CDR1 WSHSY and CDR2 SAAADI. V shed 4 bases, J shed 6 bases, and the junction held 3 bases outside the gene matches.

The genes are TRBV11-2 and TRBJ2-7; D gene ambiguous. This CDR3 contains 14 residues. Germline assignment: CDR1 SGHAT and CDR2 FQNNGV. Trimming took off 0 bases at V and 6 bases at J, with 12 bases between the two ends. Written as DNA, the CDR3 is TGTGCCAGCAGCTTAGATCTAGGATTTCGCGAGCAGTACTTC. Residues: CASSLDLGFREQYF.

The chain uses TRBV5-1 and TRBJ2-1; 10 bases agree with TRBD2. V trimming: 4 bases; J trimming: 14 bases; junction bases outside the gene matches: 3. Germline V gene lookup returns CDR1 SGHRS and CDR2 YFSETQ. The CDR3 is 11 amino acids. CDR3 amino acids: CASSSGGAEFF. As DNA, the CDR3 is TGCGCCAGCAGCAGCGGGGGGGCCGAGTTCTTC.